These 9 T cell receptor beta chains originate from one sample sequenced in a study of T-cell reconstitution after alpha-beta-depleted transplantation in children. The authors prepared the TCRbeta library with unique molecular identifiers. TCRdb recomputed calls from the PCR reads with MiXCR, one row per CDR3 protein. The sample records hundreds of thousands of distinct CDR3 sequences, roughly a quarter being singletons. This sample comprised PBMCs, mostly from graft donor cells, obtained 360 days after TCRalphabeta/CD19-depleted stem cell transplant. The receptors derive from a female patient aged 2-9 years who had a stem cell transplant for congenital amegakaryocytic thrombocytopenia, so the T cells may come from the graft donor.

The V call is TRBV7-9, the J call TRBJ2-2, with TRBD2 as a possible D gene (5 bases). Trimming shortened V by 5 bases and J by 0 bases, and 13 bases separated the two germline ends. This CDR3 has 16 amino acids. Germline V lookup: CDR1 SEHNR, CDR2 FQNEAQ (reference sequence). CDR3 amino acids: CASSPPRGPNTGELFF. In nucleotides, the CDR3 is TGTGCCAGCAGCCCGCCTCGAGGGCCGAACACCGGGGAGCTGTTTTTT.

This clonotype has a handful of counts. J is TRBJ1-6 and V is TRBV13; TRBD1 matches at 10 bases. V shed 4 bases, J shed 10 bases, and the junction held 10 bases outside the gene matches. This CDR3 region has 16 residues. Germline CDR1 PRHDT, CDR2 FYEKMQ (reference sequence). The DNA of the CDR3 is TGTGCCAGCAGCTCGGGACAGGGGCGCGGCTTATCACCCCTCCACTTT. Encoded protein: CASSSGQGRGLSPLHF.

CDR3 in DNA: TGTGCCAGCAGTTACTACCGGGACACCTACACAGATACGCAGTATTTT. As protein: CASSYYRDTYTDTQYF. The chain recombines TRBV6-5 with TRBJ2-3; tentative D call: TRBD1 (6 bases). V shed 1 base and J shed 2 bases, with 13 bases lying between them. The CDR3 contains 16 residues. CDR1 MNHEY and CDR2 SVGAGI come from the germline V gene.

This sequence joins TRBV28 and TRBJ2-3; TRBD2 matches at 12 bases. Germline lookup yields CDR1 MDHEN and CDR2 SYDVKM. CDR3 length: 16 amino acids. Unmatched junction bases numbered 6, after V lost 2 bases and J lost 6 bases. CDR3 protein: CASSLIASGGGDTQYF. The CDR3 nucleotides are TGTGCCAGCAGTTTAATAGCTAGCGGGGGGGGCGATACGCAGTATTTT.

This clonotype has a count of ten or more. The chain couples TRBV29-1 to TRBJ2-7; 9 nucleotides agree with TRBD1. J gave up 0 bases and V 3 bases, and 9 bases lay outside the gene matches. The CDR3 is made up of 16 amino acids. The germline V gene has CDR1 SQVTM and CDR2 ANQGSEA. CDR3 region: CSVDPGQGRSSYEQYF. CDR3 bases: TGCAGCGTTGACCCCGGACAGGGGCGATCCTCCTACGAGCAGTACTTC.

The chain links TRBV5-1 to TRBJ2-1; D possibly corresponds to TRBD2 (6 bases). Trimming took off 0 bases at V and 7 bases at J, with 11 bases between the two ends. The CDR3 is made up of 14 amino acids. Per the germline V gene, CDR1 is SGHRS and CDR2 is YFSETQ. The CDR3 region is CASSLALAGNEQFF. The CDR3 bases are TGCGCCAGCAGCTTGGCCTTGGCGGGGAATGAGCAGTTCTTC.

This clonotype appeared a single time. The rearrangement uses TRBV11-2 and TRBJ2-5, with a weak D call TRBD1 (6 bases). This CDR3 region has 14 residues. The V end was cut by 5 bases, the J end by 1 base, with 11 bases between. Germline lookup yields CDR1 SGHAT and CDR2 FQNNGV. This CDR3 is CASSPTGRQETQYF. In nucleotides, the CDR3 is TGTGCCAGCAGCCCCACAGGGCGCCAAGAGACCCAGTACTTC. Complete variable domain (other parts from reference TRBV11-2 and TRBJ2-5): EAGVAQSPRYKIIEKRQSVAFWCNPISGHATLYWYQQILGQGPKLLIQFQNNGVVDDSQLPKDRFSAERLKGVDSTLKIQPAKLEDSAVYLCASSPTGRQETQYFGPGTRLLVL.

This clonotype was observed a few times. The V call is TRBV4-2, the J call TRBJ2-5; D may be TRBD1 (6 bases). V dropped 0 bases and J dropped 5 bases, with 13 bases sitting between them. The CDR3 loop spans 15 amino acids. CDR1 and CDR2 (germline): LGHNA, YNFKEQ. This chain's CDR3 is CASSQDHGGWETQYF. The CDR3 DNA is TGTGCCAGCAGCCAAGATCATGGGGGCTGGGAGACCCAGTACTTC.

The gene calls are TRBV28 and TRBJ1-2; D might be TRBD1 (6 bases). Germline V gene data show CDR1 as MDHEN and CDR2 as SYDVKM. The CDR3 runs 15 residues. V was shortened by 6 bases and J by 4 bases, with 18 bases between the two germline ends. The CDR3 DNA is TGTGCCAGCAGGCCCGACAGGACTCGAGGCTATGGCTACACCTTC. Translating gives CASRPDRTRGYGYTF.